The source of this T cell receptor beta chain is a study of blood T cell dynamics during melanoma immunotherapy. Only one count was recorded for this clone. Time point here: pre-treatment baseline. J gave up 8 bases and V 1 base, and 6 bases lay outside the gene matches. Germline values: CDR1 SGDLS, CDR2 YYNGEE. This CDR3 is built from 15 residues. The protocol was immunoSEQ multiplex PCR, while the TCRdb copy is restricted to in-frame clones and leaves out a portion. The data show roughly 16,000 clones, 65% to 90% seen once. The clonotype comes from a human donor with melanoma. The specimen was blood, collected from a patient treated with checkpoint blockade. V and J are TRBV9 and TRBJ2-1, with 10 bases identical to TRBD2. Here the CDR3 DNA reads TGTGCCAGCAGCGTATATGGAGGGACTAGCGATGAGCAGTTCTTC. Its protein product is CASSVYGGTSDEQFF.